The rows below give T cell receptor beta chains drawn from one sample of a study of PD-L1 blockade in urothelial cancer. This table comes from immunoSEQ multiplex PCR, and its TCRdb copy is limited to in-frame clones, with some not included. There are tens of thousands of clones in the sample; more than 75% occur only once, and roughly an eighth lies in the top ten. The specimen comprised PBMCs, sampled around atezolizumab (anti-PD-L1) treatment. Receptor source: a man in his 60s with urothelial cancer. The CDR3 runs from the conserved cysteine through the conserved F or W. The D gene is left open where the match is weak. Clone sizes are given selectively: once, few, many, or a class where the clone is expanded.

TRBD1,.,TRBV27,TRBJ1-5,CASSPTWDRPNQPQHF,TGTGCCAGCAGTCCAACCTGGGACAGACCGAATCAGCCCCAGCATTTT
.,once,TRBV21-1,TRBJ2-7,CASRPGHLYEQYF,TGTGCCAGCAGACCGGGACATCTCTACGAGCAGTACTTC
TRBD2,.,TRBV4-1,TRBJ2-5,CASSRRGEETQYF,TGCGCCAGCAGCCGACGGGGGGAAGAGACCCAGTACTTC
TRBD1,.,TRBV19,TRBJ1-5,CASSHRRRQGVRQPQHF,TGTGCCAGTAGTCATAGACGCAGACAGGGGGTGCGTCAGCCCCAGCATTTT
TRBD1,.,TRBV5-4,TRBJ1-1,CASTLGGLNTEAFF,TGTGCCAGCACCCTAGGGGGCCTGAACACTGAAGCTTTCTTT
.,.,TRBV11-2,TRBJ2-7,CASSLGGSSYEQYF,TGTGCCAGCAGCTTAGGCGGCTCTAGCTACGAGCAGTACTTC
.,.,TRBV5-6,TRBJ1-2,CASSLNHYGYTF,TGTGCCAGCAGCCTAAACCACTATGGCTACACCTTC
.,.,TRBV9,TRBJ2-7,CASSARGSSYEQYF,TGTGCCAGCAGCGCTAGGGGAAGCTCCTACGAGCAGTACTTC
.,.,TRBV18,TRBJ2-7,CASSPFRTYEQYF,TGTGCCAGCTCACCTTTCAGAACCTACGAGCAGTACTTC
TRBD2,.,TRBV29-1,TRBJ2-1,CSVEGLTSGSYNEQFF,TGCAGCGTTGAAGGTTTGACTAGCGGCTCCTACAATGAGCAGTTCTTC
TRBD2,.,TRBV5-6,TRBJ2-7,CASCGLAGYEQYF,TGTGCCAGCTGTGGACTAGCGGGATACGAGCAGTACTTC
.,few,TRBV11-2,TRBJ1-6,CASSSQGPGSPLHF,TGTGCCAGCAGCTCACAGGGACCGGGTTCACCCCTCCACTTT
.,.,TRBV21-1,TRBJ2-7,CASPGTSGYEQYF,TGTGCCAGCCCCGGGACTAGCGGATACGAGCAGTACTTC
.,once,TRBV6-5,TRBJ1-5,CASSYSRGGSQPQHF,TGTGCCAGCAGTTACTCGAGGGGGGGCAGTCAGCCCCAGCATTTT
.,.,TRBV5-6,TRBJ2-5,CASSLKEMRKQETQYF,TGTGCCAGCAGCTTGAAAGAGATGAGAAAACAAGAGACCCAGTACTTC
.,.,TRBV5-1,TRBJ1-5,CASSLGGDNQPQHF,TGCGCCAGCAGCTTGGGGGGAGACAATCAGCCCCAGCATTTT
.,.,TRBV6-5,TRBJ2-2,CASSYRPTNTGELFF,TGTGCCAGCAGTTACCGCCCTACGAACACCGGGGAGCTGTTTTTT
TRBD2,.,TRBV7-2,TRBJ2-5,CASSPGTTLSGRMETQYF,TGTGCCAGCAGCCCTGGGACAACGCTCAGCGGGAGAATGGAGACCCAGTACTTC
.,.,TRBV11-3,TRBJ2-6,CASSLQGHAGANVLTF,TGTGCCAGCAGCTTACAGGGGCATGCGGGGGCCAACGTCCTGACTTTC
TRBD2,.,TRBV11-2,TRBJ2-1,CASNLGPERGQFF,TGTGCCAGCAACTTGGGACCAGAGCGGGGGCAGTTCTTC
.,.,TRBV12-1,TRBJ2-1,CASSFAFGQPDIGEQFF,TGTGCCAGCAGCTTTGCGTTTGGGCAGCCGGATATAGGTGAGCAGTTCTTC
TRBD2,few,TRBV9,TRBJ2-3,CASSATSGTVDTQYF,TGTGCCAGCAGCGCGACTAGCGGGACAGTAGATACGCAGTATTTT
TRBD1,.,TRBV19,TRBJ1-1,CASSNRTGNTEAFF,TGTGCCAGTAGTAACCGGACAGGGAACACTGAAGCTTTCTTT